A single sample is the source of the 25 T cell receptor beta chains below, sequenced in a study of T cell changes during pregnancy in multiple sclerosis (dated by TCRdb to about 2019). To prepare the library, the immunoSEQ multiplex PCR assay was applied. Here the immuneACCESS table is served through TCRdb, limited to in-frame sequences with V and J called. Missing clones are a known gap in these copies; in checked studies unresolved V genes cover under half, and the rest lacks a known reason. The sample table records about 110,000 clones; more than 85% of these occur just once. The ten biggest clones cover around 3.5% of the sample. Sequencing was performed on peripheral blood, taken after pregnancy. These receptors came from a female donor with multiple sclerosis, enrolled in a pregnancy study.

The chain employs TRBV6-4 and TRBJ1-1; D remains ambiguous. This CDR3 spans 13 amino acids. Trimming stripped 2 bases from V and 1 base from J, with 5 bases between. The germline V gene encodes CDR1 MRHNA and CDR2 SNTAGT. The DNA of the CDR3 is TGTGCCAGCAGTGACCGCGCGAACACTGAAGCTTTCTTT. Amino acid sequence: CASSDRANTEAFF.

The chain employs TRBV5-1 and TRBJ1-5; tentatively, D is TRBD1 (6 bases). V gave up 0 bases and J gave up 3 bases, with 13 bases separating them. This CDR3 is built from 16 residues. From germline, CDR1 is SGHRS and CDR2 YFSETQ. The CDR3 nucleotides read TGCGCCAGCAGCTTGGAGGGGGACGGACTCAATCAGCCCCAGCATTTT. Protein product: CASSLEGDGLNQPQHF.

The gene calls are TRBV6-4 and TRBJ2-1, with D uncertain. The V gene lost 5 bases and the J gene lost 0 bases, with 11 bases spanning the gap. The CDR3 spans 15 residues. The germline gives CDR1 MRHNA, CDR2 SNTAGT. This CDR3 is CASSNSPSSYNEQFF. The CDR3 region has the DNA TGTGCCAGCAGTAACAGCCCGAGCTCCTACAATGAGCAGTTCTTC.

The chain carries TRBV6-6 and TRBJ2-7; no definite D call. The CDR3 covers 12 residues. V was clipped by 6 bases and J by 2 bases, with 8 bases between them. Germline V lookup: CDR1 MNHNY, CDR2 SVGAGI (reference sequence). In DNA form, the CDR3 reads TGTGCCAGCAGCAGGATAACCTACGAGCAGTACTTC. It yields the protein CASSRITYEQYF.

The CDR3 DNA follows: TGTGCCAGCAGCTTGGGAGGAGGACTAATGAACACTGAAGCTTTCTTT. Its protein is CASSLGGGLMNTEAFF. J is TRBJ1-1 and V is TRBV11-2; D gene ambiguous. This CDR3 comprises 16 residues. V was trimmed by 3 bases and J by 0 bases, leaving 14 bases between them. Germline assignment: CDR1 SGHAT and CDR2 FQNNGV.

This clone was observed once. V and J are TRBV7-6 and TRBJ1-1, with 7 bases matching TRBD1. Trimming at V came to 1 base and at J to 1 base, leaving 6 bases not matched to a gene. Germline V lookup: CDR1 SGHVS, CDR2 FNYEAQ. The CDR3 is made up of 16 amino acids. CDR3 loop: CASSLEAGQENTEAFF. The CDR3 nucleotides read TGTGCCAGCAGCTTAGAGGCCGGACAGGAGAACACTGAAGCTTTCTTT.

V and J are TRBV7-9 and TRBJ2-5; 7 bases line up with TRBD1. CDR3 length: 14 residues. CDR1 and CDR2 (germline): SEHNR, FQNEAQ (reference sequence). Trimming removed 7 bases from V and 5 bases from J; junction bases left unmatched: 10. Here the CDR3 DNA reads TGTGCCAGCACCGACCAGGGGGTACGGGAGACCCAGTACTTC. It codes for CASTDQGVRETQYF.

The gene calls are TRBV5-3 and TRBJ2-1, with no clear D. TRBV5-3 is identified as an open reading frame with a role that is uncertain. The CDR3 is 14 residues long. V lost 7 bases and J 4 bases, leaving 15 bases between the germline ends. The CDR3 DNA is TGTGCCAGACCCCAGGCCTCTCGATACAATGAGCAGTTCTTC. Its protein product is CARPQASRYNEQFF.

The chain combines TRBV2 with TRBJ2-5; the match to TRBD2 covers 9 bases. This CDR3 has 14 residues. The V gene end was trimmed by 11 bases and the J gene end by 2 bases; junction bases not matched to a gene: 9. Germline assignment: CDR1 SNHLY and CDR2 FYNNEI. The CDR3 DNA reads TGTGCCTTCGCCCTAGCGGGGCCACAAGAGACCCAGTACTTC. Translation: CAFALAGPQETQYF.

The J gene is TRBJ2-5, the V gene TRBV6-1, with 7 bases identical to TRBD2. Germline CDR1 MNHNS, CDR2 SASEGT. Trimming cost V 4 bases and J 4 bases; bases outside gene matches: 9. The CDR3 is 15 amino acids. The CDR3 loop is CASSGIGLEGETQYF. For the CDR3, the DNA is TGTGCCAGCAGTGGTATCGGACTAGAAGGAGAGACCCAGTACTTC.

The chain carries TRBV5-1 and TRBJ2-5, with D possibly TRBD1 on 6 matching bases. Between the trimmed V and J ends, which lost 0 bases and 7 bases, there was a span of 10 bases. The germline V gene has CDR1 SGHRS and CDR2 YFSETQ. This CDR3 region has 13 residues. The CDR3 region has the DNA TGCGCCAGCAGCTTGGGACAGGACCCGACCCAGTACTTC. Protein product: CASSLGQDPTQYF.

The genes are TRBV13 and TRBJ1-3; 7 bases map to TRBD1. The CDR3 contains 12 residues. V lost 5 bases, J lost 10 bases, and 5 bases stayed unmatched. The germline CDR1 and CDR2 sequences are PRHDT and FYEKMQ (reference sequence). The CDR3: CASSAGRGTIYF. The DNA of the CDR3 is TGTGCCAGCAGCGCTGGCAGGGGGACCATATATTTT.

The rearrangement links TRBV19 to TRBJ1-5; weak D call: TRBD1 (5 bases). The CDR3 consists of 15 residues. Germline V gives CDR1 LNHDA, CDR2 SQIVND (reference sequence). V shed 5 bases and J shed 2 bases, with 13 bases lying between them. The CDR3: CASSWGGEGNQPQHF. For the CDR3, the DNA is TGTGCCAGTAGTTGGGGGGGTGAGGGCAATCAGCCCCAGCATTTT.

V usage is TRBV7-2 and J usage is TRBJ2-7; D remains unclear. The CDR3 consists of 14 residues. V lost 5 bases to trimming and J lost 2 bases, with 13 bases between them. CDR1 and CDR2 from the germline V gene are SGHTA and FQGNSA. CDR3 amino acids: CASSTNNRAYEQYF. CDR3 DNA: TGTGCCAGCAGCACGAATAACCGAGCCTACGAGCAGTACTTC.

This CDR3 reads CASSELGASGQETQYF. CDR3 coding DNA: TGTGCCAGCAGTGAATTAGGTGCTAGCGGGCAAGAGACCCAGTACTTC. The chain joins TRBV25-1 to TRBJ2-5, with 8 nucleotides matching TRBD2. Germline CDR1 and CDR2: MGHDK and SYGVNS. The V and J ends lost 1 base and 2 bases, in that order; junction bases with no gene match: 6. The CDR3 has 16 residues.

This rearrangement joins TRBV19 to TRBJ2-7; 7 nucleotides align to TRBD1. This CDR3 contains 14 residues. V gave up 5 bases and J gave up 3 bases; unmatched junction bases: 7. Germline assignment: CDR1 LNHDA and CDR2 SQIVND (reference sequence). The CDR3 DNA follows: TGTGCCAGTAGTTCCGGGACAGCTTACTACGAGCAGTACTTC. Its protein is CASSSGTAYYEQYF.

This clone appeared once. The V call is TRBV27, the J call TRBJ2-7; 8 bases align to TRBD1. Germline V CDR1 and CDR2: MNHEY, SMNVEV (reference sequence). CDR3 size: 14 residues. V lost 5 bases, J lost 1 base, and 4 bases stayed unmatched. The chain's CDR3 is CASSLRDRSYEQYF. CDR3 nucleotide sequence: TGTGCCAGCAGTCTCCGGGACAGGTCCTACGAGCAGTACTTC.

The rearrangement uses TRBV18 and TRBJ2-3, with 10 bases aligning to TRBD2. V lost 3 bases and J lost 1; bases outside the gene matches: 7. The CDR3 sequence is 17 residues long. CDR1 and CDR2 (germline): KGHSH, LQKENI. CDR3 coding DNA: TGTGCCAGCTCACCCCTAACTAGCGGGGTTGGCACAGATACGCAGTATTTT. Its protein product is CASSPLTSGVGTDTQYF.

The chain carries TRBV19 and TRBJ2-7; TRBD1 matches at 7 bases. CDR3 length: 14 amino acids. V was pared by 2 bases and J by 2 bases, with 3 bases of the junction left unmatched. CDR1 and CDR2 (germline): LNHDA, SQIVND (reference sequence). The CDR3 DNA follows: TGTGCCAGTAGTATACAACAGGGGCCCTACGAGCAGTACTTC. Protein product: CASSIQQGPYEQYF.

This chain joins TRBV4-2 and TRBJ1-5, with 8 bases aligning to TRBD1. Germline V gene sequence: CDR1 LGHNA, CDR2 YNFKEQ. V lost 5 bases to trimming and J lost 3 bases; unmatched junction nucleotides: 15. The CDR3 runs to 18 residues. In DNA, the CDR3 is TGTGCCAGCAGCTTGGGCCAGGGGGCGGGTGCGGACAATCAGCCCCAGCATTTT. The encoded protein is CASSLGQGAGADNQPQHF.

DNA of the CDR3: TGTGCCAGCAGCTTAGAGTCTAGGGGGAACTATGGCTACACCTTC. Amino acids: CASSLESRGNYGYTF. This chain joins TRBV7-9 and TRBJ1-2; TRBD1 is a possible D gene (6 bases). The CDR3 extends over 15 amino acids. The V end was cut by 1 base, the J end by 2 bases, with 11 bases between. Germline assignment: CDR1 SEHNR and CDR2 FQNEAQ (reference sequence).

About this clone: An end of the junction does not agree with germline; a read error may underlie this. The chain is built from TRBV7-7 and TRBJ2-5, with no clear D. CDR1 and CDR2 from the germline V gene are SSHAT and FNYEAQ (reference sequence). The CDR3 is 13 residues long. CDR3 DNA sequence: TGTGCTAGCAGTTTCGGGTCTGGAGAGACCCAGTACTTC. This codes for CASSFGSGETQYF.

This clone is a singleton in its sample. The chain links TRBV5-1 to TRBJ2-7; maybe TRBD2 (7 bases). CDR1 and CDR2 (germline): SGHRS, YFSETQ. This CDR3 contains 15 residues. The V end was cut by 2 bases, the J end by 7 bases, with 19 bases between. CDR3 amino acids: CASSFVWAGAREQYF. In DNA form, the CDR3 reads TGCGCCAGCAGCTTCGTCTGGGCGGGGGCCCGGGAGCAGTACTTC.

The chain is built from TRBV6-6 and TRBJ2-3; D unresolved. The CDR3 consists of 11 residues. Trimming removed 8 bases at V and 0 bases at J, with 3 bases between. Germline assignment: CDR1 MNHNY and CDR2 SVGAGI (reference sequence). The CDR3 nucleotides are TGTGCCAGCCTCAGCACAGATACGCAGTATTTT. Translated: CASLSTDTQYF.

V gene TRBV13 combines with J gene TRBJ1-6, with 9 bases identical to TRBD1. The J segment lost 7 bases and the V segment lost 5 bases, leaving 3 bases of the junction unmatched. The CDR3 consists of 14 residues. Germline lookup yields CDR1 PRHDT and CDR2 FYEKMQ (reference sequence). The CDR3 here is CASSSGTGNSPLHF. The CDR3 DNA is TGTGCCAGCAGCAGCGGGACAGGGAATTCACCCCTCCACTTT.